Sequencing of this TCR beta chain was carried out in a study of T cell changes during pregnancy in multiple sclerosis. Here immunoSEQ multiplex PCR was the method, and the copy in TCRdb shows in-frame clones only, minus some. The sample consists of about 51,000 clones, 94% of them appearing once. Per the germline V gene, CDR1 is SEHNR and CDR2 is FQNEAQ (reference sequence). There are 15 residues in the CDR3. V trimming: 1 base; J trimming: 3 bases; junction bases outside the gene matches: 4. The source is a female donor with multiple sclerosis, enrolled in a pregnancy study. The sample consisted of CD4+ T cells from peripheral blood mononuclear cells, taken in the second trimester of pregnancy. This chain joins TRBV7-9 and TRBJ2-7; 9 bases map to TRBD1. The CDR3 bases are TGTGCCAGCAGCTTAGGGAGACAGGGGGTCTACGAGCAGTACTTC. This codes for CASSLGRQGVYEQYF.